This T cell receptor (beta chain) originates from a study of blood T cell repertoires in COVID-19. In germline, CDR1 is MNHEY, CDR2 SVGAGI. Trimming cost V 6 bases and J 0 bases; bases outside gene matches: 4. This CDR3 is 14 amino acids long. Authors' data handling: Amplification from reference gene primers served as the basis for estimated nucleated cell counts. Assay used: immunoSEQ multiplex PCR; TCRdb lists only in-frame clones, some missing. V, J and clone size were drawn from that table, and D and trimming were deduced from the DNA. The sample consists of around 100,000 clones, roughly 89% of them appearing once.

This chain uses TRBV6-5 with TRBJ1-1; 7 nucleotides align to TRBD1. Source material: peripheral blood. The receptor was derived from a man between 65 and 85 years old with active or convalescent COVID-19. CDR3 loop: CASSGQVMNTEAFF. As DNA, the CDR3 is TGTGCCAGCAGCGGACAGGTCATGAACACTGAAGCTTTCTTT.